The entry that follows covers one T cell receptor (beta chain) sequence. The record originates from a study of blood T cell repertoires in COVID-19. Per the study methods: Amplification from reference gene primers served as the basis for estimated nucleated cell counts. The repertoire was sequenced with immunoSEQ multiplex PCR; TCRdb's copy has only in-frame clones and lacks some. The D gene and trimming were derived from the DNA, and the V and J assignments and clone size from that table. The sample has roughly 100,000 clones, roughly 92% seen once. The CDR3 totals 18 residues. V dropped 3 bases and J dropped 3; count of bases not matched to a gene: 13. In germline, CDR1 is LNHDA, CDR2 SQIVND (reference sequence).

This receptor was taken from a woman in her forties or fifties with COVID-19, enrolled during active disease. This chain joins TRBV19 and TRBJ1-2, with 10 positions matching TRBD1. What was sequenced was peripheral blood. The CDR3 loop is CASSMPHGQGGPDYGYTF. The CDR3 coding sequence is TGTGCCAGTAGTATGCCCCACGGACAGGGGGGACCGGACTATGGCTACACCTTC.